This entry lists 22 T cell receptor beta chains sequenced from one sample in a study of cytomegalovirus exposure and HLA in healthy donors. 13 Jbeta primers and 60 Vbeta primers were used for the PCR. Here immunoSEQ multiplex PCR was the method, and the copy in TCRdb shows in-frame clones only, minus some. The table has approximately 150,000 clones, just over 75% seen once; the top ten hold about 1.4%. Sequences were obtained from PBMCs. These receptors came from a woman between 25 and 40 years old in good health and CMV-seropositive.

This clone was seen a single time. The V call is TRBV27, the J call TRBJ2-1; the match to TRBD2 covers 9 bases. Trimming removed 6 bases from V and 3 bases from J; junction bases left unmatched: 12. The V gene's germline CDR1 is MNHEY and CDR2 SMNVEV (reference sequence). This CDR3 region has 17 residues. CDR3 in DNA: TGTGCCAGCAGCCCTGGGGTAGCGGGAGATATCTACAATGAGCAGTTCTTC. Translating gives CASSPGVAGDIYNEQFF.

This clone has just a few counts. The chain uses TRBV6-5 and TRBJ2-6; D is ambiguous. Trimming removed 4 bases at V and 0 bases at J, with 7 bases between. The CDR3 has 15 amino acids. Looked up from germline, CDR1 is MNHEY and CDR2 is SVGAGI. In DNA form, the CDR3 reads TGTGCCAGCAGTTTTGGCCTCTCTGGGGCCAACGTCCTGACTTTC. It specifies CASSFGLSGANVLTF.

The V and J genes are TRBV27 and TRBJ2-2; TRBD2 is a possible D gene (5 bases). V lost 2 bases and J lost 0, with 10 bases in between. This CDR3 contains 16 residues. The V gene's germline CDR1 is MNHEY and CDR2 SMNVEV (reference sequence). The CDR3 sequence is CASSLQSGANTGELFF. The CDR3 DNA is TGTGCCAGCAGTTTACAGAGCGGAGCGAACACCGGGGAGCTGTTTTTT.

The CDR3 sequence is CASSLALGAGEAFF. CDR3 nucleotides: TGTGCCAGCAGCTTAGCGCTAGGGGCTGGTGAAGCTTTCTTT. The chain couples TRBV7-2 to TRBJ1-1; D may be TRBD1 (5 bases). Germline loops: CDR1 SGHTA, CDR2 FQGNSA. Trimming took off 0 bases at V and 7 bases at J, with 12 bases between the two ends. The CDR3 consists of 14 residues.

The chain has TRBV9 and TRBJ2-7; D might be TRBD1 (6 bases). The germline gives CDR1 SGDLS, CDR2 YYNGEE. The germline V and J ends were trimmed by 0 bases and 6 bases, with 13 bases remaining between them. This CDR3 region has 14 residues. The CDR3 spells CASSVGLPRGEQYF. In nucleotides, the CDR3 is TGTGCCAGCAGCGTAGGACTCCCCAGGGGCGAGCAGTACTTC.

The chain uses TRBV7-6 and TRBJ2-7; 8 nucleotides match TRBD1. V was pared by 1 base and J by 1 base, with 3 bases of the junction left unmatched. From germline, CDR1 is SGHVS and CDR2 FNYEAQ. The CDR3 runs 15 residues. The CDR3 is CASSLGTGNSYEQYF. The DNA for the CDR3 is TGTGCCAGCAGCTTAGGGACAGGGAATTCCTACGAGCAGTACTTC.

This clone was detected only a few times. CDR3 protein: CASSLSAAEGLYEQYF. The CDR3 bases are TGTGCCAGCAGTTTATCGGCAGCGGAGGGACTTTACGAGCAGTACTTC. The V gene is TRBV27, the J gene TRBJ2-7; a weak D match, TRBD2 (6 bases). The CDR3 contains 16 residues. Germline V gives CDR1 MNHEY, CDR2 SMNVEV (reference sequence). The V end lost 0 bases, the J end lost 4 bases, and 16 bases lay between the germline ends.

The chain links TRBV10-3 to TRBJ2-1; 7 nucleotides agree with TRBD1. This CDR3 region has 13 residues. Germline CDR1 reads ENHRY; CDR2 reads SYGVKD. V lost 4 bases to trimming and J lost 6 bases; unmatched junction nucleotides: 3. This chain's CDR3 is CAISGGQPNEQFF. CDR3 DNA sequence: TGTGCCATCAGTGGGGGACAGCCCAATGAGCAGTTCTTC.

The gene calls are TRBV27 and TRBJ2-7, with 12 nucleotides matching TRBD2. CDR3 size: 15 residues. The V and J ends lost 5 bases and 1 base, in that order; junction bases with no gene match: 3. CDR1 is MNHEY, CDR2 SMNVEV, per germline (reference sequence). The CDR3 nucleotides read TGTGCCAGCAGTCACGGACTAGCGGGGTCCTACGAGCAGTACTTC. Its translation is CASSHGLAGSYEQYF.

The chain has TRBV27 and TRBJ2-7; a possible D gene is TRBD1 (6 bases). The germline V gene has CDR1 MNHEY and CDR2 SMNVEV (reference sequence). Between the trimmed V and J ends, which lost 6 bases and 4 bases, there was a span of 16 bases. This CDR3 has 14 residues. DNA of the CDR3: TGTGCCAGCAGATCCGGGACACCGTTTTACGAGCAGTACTTC. Its translation: CASRSGTPFYEQYF.

The V gene is TRBV15, the J gene TRBJ1-4; unclear D gene. Germline V gives CDR1 LNHNV, CDR2 YYDKDF (reference sequence). CDR3 size: 15 residues. The V and J ends lost 0 bases and 7 bases respectively, with 12 bases between them. CDR3 loop: CATSRDSGIGEKLFF. In DNA form, the CDR3 reads TGTGCCACCAGCAGAGATAGCGGGATAGGTGAAAAACTGTTTTTT.

The CDR3 reads CASSLPGGSSYEQYF. CDR3 nucleotide sequence: TGTGCCAGCAGCTTACCGGGCGGGAGCTCCTACGAGCAGTACTTC. The chain joins TRBV7-8 to TRBJ2-7; TRBD2 matches at 7 bases. Germline V lookup: CDR1 SGHVS, CDR2 FQNEAQ. The CDR3 covers 15 residues. Germline trimming cut 2 bases from V and 0 bases from J; bases unmatched to any gene: 4.

The V call is TRBV28, the J call TRBJ1-5; unclear D gene. Between the trimmed V and J ends, which lost 0 bases and 3 bases, there was a span of 6 bases. Germline CDR1 MDHEN, CDR2 SYDVKM. This CDR3 comprises 14 residues. The CDR3 region is CASSLWQSNQPQHF. In DNA, the CDR3 is TGTGCCAGCAGTTTATGGCAGTCCAATCAGCCCCAGCATTTT.

This chain uses TRBV27 with TRBJ2-7, with 7 bases aligning to TRBD1. Per the germline V gene, CDR1 is MNHEY and CDR2 is SMNVEV (reference sequence). The CDR3 extends over 14 amino acids. The ends lost 6 bases at V and 2 bases at J; junction bases unmatched: 7. CDR3 DNA: TGTGCCAGCAGGTCAGGGGGTTTCCCCTACGAGCAGTACTTC. It translates to CASRSGGFPYEQYF.

The chain combines TRBV19 with TRBJ2-2, with 11 bases aligning to TRBD2. Looked up from germline, CDR1 is LNHDA and CDR2 is SQIVND (reference sequence). With V trimmed by 5 bases and J by 4 bases, 12 bases remained unmatched. CDR3 size: 18 residues. The CDR3 reads CASSLSRTSGRVTGELFF. CDR3 nucleotide sequence: TGTGCCAGTAGTCTCAGTCGTACTAGCGGGAGAGTCACCGGGGAGCTGTTTTTT.

The chain carries TRBV30 and TRBJ1-1; 7 bases are shared with TRBD1. The CDR3 length is 13 residues. Germline V CDR1 and CDR2: GTSNPN, SVGIG (reference sequence). The junction had 3 bases not matched to a gene; V was cut back by 0 bases and J by 5 bases. The CDR3 is CAWSVRGLTEAFF. The DNA of the CDR3 is TGTGCCTGGAGTGTAAGGGGGCTAACTGAAGCTTTCTTT.

The chain carries TRBV7-2 and TRBJ1-2; 9 positions agree with TRBD1. The CDR3 runs 17 residues. Germline-derived CDR1 and CDR2 are SGHTA and FQGNSA. V lost 0 bases and J lost 8; bases outside the gene matches: 13. The CDR3 reads CASSLARVQGALYGYTF. As DNA, the CDR3 is TGTGCCAGCAGCTTAGCCCGCGTACAGGGGGCGCTATACGGCTACACCTTC.

The V and J genes are TRBV29-1 and TRBJ2-1; 14 bases match TRBD2. Germline V gene sequence: CDR1 SQVTM, CDR2 ANQGSEA. With 7 bases clipped from V and 8 bases from J, the junction kept 4 bases outside the gene matches. The CDR3 is 13 residues long. The CDR3 nucleotides are TGCAGCGCCGGGACTAGCGGGAGAGATGAGCAGTTCTTC. It codes for CSAGTSGRDEQFF.

This clone was counted only a few times. The V and J genes are TRBV27 and TRBJ1-1; D not resolved. This CDR3 has 15 amino acids. Per the germline V gene, CDR1 is MNHEY and CDR2 is SMNVEV (reference sequence). Trimming left V 2 bases short and J 7 bases short, with 17 bases between. The CDR3 region is CASSLSSLALFEAFF. CDR3 sequence (DNA): TGTGCCAGCAGTTTAAGTAGTCTCGCCCTATTTGAAGCTTTCTTT.

V is TRBV28 and J is TRBJ1-2; D gene ambiguous. Per the germline V gene, CDR1 is MDHEN and CDR2 is SYDVKM. The CDR3 covers 13 residues. V lost 3 bases and J 6 bases, leaving 11 bases between the germline ends. The CDR3 DNA reads TGTGCCAGCAGTTTCTGGGGAGAGGATGGCTACACCTTC. Encoded protein: CASSFWGEDGYTF.

This clone appeared once. V and J are TRBV18 and TRBJ1-5, with 8 bases identical to TRBD1. Unmatched junction bases numbered 8, after V lost 5 bases and J lost 2 bases. Germline CDR1 and CDR2: KGHSH and LQKENI. The CDR3 sequence is 16 residues long. CDR3 loop: CASSRTGGFGNQPQHF. DNA for the CDR3: TGTGCCAGCTCAAGAACAGGGGGTTTTGGCAATCAGCCCCAGCATTTT.

In DNA form, the CDR3 reads TGTGCCAGCAGTGAACGGACTAGCGGGAGTTTAGGAGATACGCAGTATTTT. This translates into CASSERTSGSLGDTQYF. This chain joins TRBV6-1 and TRBJ2-3, with 13 nucleotides matching TRBD2. V lost 2 bases and J lost 5; bases outside the gene matches: 7. The germline CDR1 and CDR2 sequences are MNHNS and SASEGT. The CDR3 totals 17 residues.